This paragraph reports one T cell receptor (beta chain). Its antigen is unknown. The data were taken from a study of cytomegalovirus exposure and HLA in healthy donors. Findings and limits, study-wide: The records held CMV serostatus as the only immune exposure information. Most TCR sequences proved rare, with some public TCRs found in many donors. The classifier was said to identify cytomegalovirus status with high specificity and sensitivity.

PCR employed 60 Vbeta and 13 Jbeta primers. Method: immunoSEQ multiplex PCR; TCRdb's copy keeps in-frame clones and lacks some. The sample has approximately 110,000 clones, 70% to 80% seen once; the top ten hold more than 3%. The CDR3 is 16 residues long. Losses at the gene ends were 0 bases for V and 9 bases for J; bases not matched to a gene: 11. Germline V gives CDR1 SGDLS, CDR2 YYNGEE. The J gene is TRBJ2-1, the V gene TRBV9; 8 bases align to TRBD2. The receptor comes from a woman in her thirties or forties in good health and CMV-seronegative. Sequencing was performed on PBMCs. The CDR3, as DNA: TGTGCCAGCAGCGTAGCTGCCCAGCGGGAGTATGGTGAGCAGTTCTTC. This encodes CASSVAAQREYGEQFF.